This T cell receptor (beta chain) was documented in a study of T cells in localized non-small cell lung cancer (dated by TCRdb to the early 2020s). Background on the whole study: Comparing tumors with uninvolved tumor-adjacent lungs, the study looked at the T cell repertoires of a few hundred patients with early-stage NSCLC. The cohort consisted of approximately 240 treatment-naive NSCLC patients whose localized lung tumors had been resected. A mean age of 66.3 years was recorded for the NSCLC patients, of whom 120 to 150 were male and 95 to 110 were female.

Beyond this particular receptor, the publication reports: Because the study design was exploratory, TCR variables were selected using unadjusted p-values without false-discovery rate correction. Of the top 100 tumor clones, a median of about 53 were detected in paired uninvolved adjacent lung; about 26 were also among that lung's top 100. Uninvolved tumor-adjacent lung showed the highest T cell clonality, higher than tumor, which suggests more focused antigenic responses in the uninvolved tumor-adjacent lung. Multi-region tumor sequencing was not performed, so intratumor heterogeneity could not be excluded. Longer overall survival was associated with higher T cell density in blood, whereas shorter survival was associated with higher clonality in adjacent lung.

The immunoSEQ Assay was used to sequence TCR beta CDR3 regions from DNA. As for how the authors treated the data: To compute T cell density, TCR beta template counts were normalized to usable DNA, which was estimated by amplifying housekeeping genes. Using the preseqR package, richness was estimated by extrapolating to 120,000 templates for tissue samples and 400,000 templates for PBMC samples. Clonality was defined by subtracting Pielou's evenness from one. Tissue-enriched TCRs were identified by differential abundance testing using productive amino-acid clonotypes, minimum total count 5 and alpha 0.1. The Jaccard Index and the Morisita Overlap Index were used to measure how much the repertoires overlapped between compartments. GLIPH grouped TCR beta CDR3s together with public tetramer-defined viral CDR3s, and a viral motif had to include at least three viral sequences and also show V-gene enrichment. In its TCRdb copy, this immuneACCESS table keeps in-frame sequences only and misses some clones. Where compared with another copy, unresolved V genes explain less than half of these, and the others have no known cause. For V, J and clone size, that table is used; D and trimming come from the DNA. This sample lists tens of thousands of clones; 85% to 90% were detected once. The top ten constitute 13% of the sample.

At diagnosis, tumor, uninvolved tumor-adjacent lung and peripheral blood were collected and then preserved as a mix of FFPE and fresh-frozen material. For TCR repertoire profiling, blood samples were analyzed as peripheral blood mononuclear cells. V is cut back by 3 bases and J by 2 bases, with 5 bases in the junction unmatched. CDR1 and CDR2 are drawn from the germline V gene (reference sequence): SGHKS, YYEKEE. CDR3 length: 16 amino acids, cysteine to phenylalanine. The DNA shown is the 48-base CDR3, in frame from base 1. On this clone itself: Its antigen is unknown. Within one base of it there is no much larger clone, and no base qualities were kept.

This specimen was peripheral blood, taken before any cancer treatment. Recombination linked TRBV5-5 to TRBJ2-2; the junction holds 9 bases that match TRBD1. The TCR sequence derives from a male donor aged 60 or over with stage I lung adenocarcinoma. The nucleotide sequence is TGTGCCAGCAGCTCCGGGACAGGGTTTAACACCGGGGAGCTGTTTTTT. It encodes CASSSGTGFNTGELFF.